One sample yielded the 27 T cell receptor beta chains listed below, sequenced in a study of beta chain features in type 1 diabetes. The study reverse transcribed the entire isolated RNA, so it sequenced expressed TCRB transcripts. Measured with immunoSEQ multiplex PCR; TCRdb has only the in-frame clones, and not every one. The sample comprises 150,000 to 180,000 clones, roughly 8% of which are singletons, and nearly 0.65% rests with the top ten. Sequencing was performed on central memory CD4+ T cells from blood. These receptors originate from a young man in good health.

In this sample, this clone turned up a few times. The chain carries TRBV7-6 and TRBJ2-7; the match to TRBD1 covers 9 bases. Trimming took 5 bases from V and 6 from J; bases not matched to a gene: 8. The CDR3 spans 14 residues. Germline V gene sequence: CDR1 SGHVS, CDR2 FNYEAQ. The CDR3 loop is CASSLSQGAGEQYF. For the CDR3, the DNA is TGTGCCAGCAGCCTCTCACAGGGGGCAGGCGAGCAGTACTTC.

The chain carries TRBV6-1 and TRBJ2-2, with 12 bases identical to TRBD2. Losses at the gene ends were 2 bases for V and 6 bases for J; bases not matched to a gene: 1. CDR3 length equals 15 residues. Germline V gene lookup returns CDR1 MNHNS and CDR2 SASEGT. CDR3 in DNA: TGTGCCAGCAGTGAACTAGCGGGGGGGCCCGGGGAGCTGTTTTTT. Protein product: CASSELAGGPGELFF.

Only a few counts were recorded for this clone. The chain recombines TRBV28 with TRBJ2-7; D perhaps matches TRBD1 (5 bases). V lost 6 bases and J 0 bases, leaving 24 bases between the germline ends. This CDR3 spans 18 amino acids. In germline, CDR1 is MDHEN, CDR2 SYDVKM. The CDR3 sequence is CASSISLGLGAFSYEQYF. CDR3 nucleotides: TGTGCCAGCAGCATCTCCCTGGGGTTAGGGGCCTTCTCCTACGAGCAGTACTTC. Together with reference TRBV28 and TRBJ2-7, the CDR3 gives the full variable domain: DVKVTQSSRYLVKRTGEKVFLECVQDMDHENMFWYRQDPGLGLRLIYFSYDVKMKEKGDIPEGYSVSREKKERFSLILESASTNQTSMYLCASSISLGLGAFSYEQYFGPGTRLTVT.

The J gene is TRBJ2-5, the V gene TRBV5-4; 8 bases are shared with TRBD2. The length of the CDR3 is 16 residues. Germline V lookup: CDR1 SGHNT, CDR2 YYREEE (reference sequence). J gave up 0 bases and V 2 bases, and 6 bases lay outside the gene matches. The CDR3 sequence: CASSLVAGPYQETQYF. The CDR3 region has the DNA TGTGCCAGCAGCTTAGTAGCGGGGCCATACCAAGAGACCCAGTACTTC.

This clone has a handful of counts. This chain links TRBV18 with TRBJ2-7; TRBD2 might be the D (6 bases). The V and J ends lost 2 bases and 7 bases respectively, with 9 bases between them. CDR3 size: 12 residues. Germline V CDR1 and CDR2: KGHSH, LQKENI. The chain's CDR3 is CASSPSGGEQYF. Written as DNA, the CDR3 is TGTGCCAGCTCACCATCCGGGGGTGAGCAGTACTTC. The whole variable domain, remainder taken from reference TRBV18 and TRBJ2-7, is NAGVMQNPRHLVRRRGQEARLRCSPMKGHSHVYWYRQLPEEGLKFMVYLQKENIIDESGMPKERFSAEFPKEGPSILRIQQVVRGDSAAYFCASSPSGGEQYFGPGTRLTVT.

The chain is built from TRBV2 and TRBJ1-2, with D unclear. This CDR3 has 15 amino acids. Germline lookup yields CDR1 SNHLY and CDR2 FYNNEI. V lost 0 bases and J lost 4, with 12 bases in between. The CDR3 DNA follows: TGTGCCAGCAGTGAAGCGCTTACAGTAACCTATGGCTACACCTTC. Translating gives CASSEALTVTYGYTF.

This chain links TRBV10-3 with TRBJ1-2; D ambiguous. The CDR3 extends over 13 amino acids. The V end was cut by 0 bases, the J end by 8 bases, with 10 bases between. CDR1 and CDR2 from the germline V gene are ENHRY and SYGVKD. CDR3 sequence: CAISESTRGGYTF. CDR3 nucleotides: TGTGCCATCAGTGAGTCGACTCGGGGAGGCTACACCTTC.

This sequence joins TRBV5-6 and TRBJ1-1; 8 nucleotides agree with TRBD1. This CDR3 has 15 residues. Trimming at V came to 5 bases and at J to 1 base, leaving 7 bases not matched to a gene. The germline V gene has CDR1 SGHDT and CDR2 YYEEEE. This CDR3 is CASSFITGGNTEAFF. Here the CDR3 DNA reads TGTGCCAGCAGTTTTATAACAGGGGGGAACACTGAAGCTTTCTTT.

This clone was counted ten times or more. J is TRBJ1-4 and V is TRBV13, with TRBD1 as a possible D gene (5 bases). V was shortened by 8 bases and J by 8 bases, with 12 bases between the two germline ends. CDR3 length: 12 residues. The germline CDR1 and CDR2 sequences are PRHDT and FYEKMQ (reference sequence). The DNA for the CDR3 is TGTGCCAGCCGGGGGGACCGAGAAAAACTGTTTTTT. It specifies CASRGDREKLFF. Complete variable domain (other parts from reference TRBV13 and TRBJ1-4): AAGVIQSPRHLIKEKRETATLKCYPIPRHDTVYWYQQGPGQDPQFLISFYEKMQSDKGSIPDRFSAQQFSDYHSELNMSSLELGDSALYFCASRGDREKLFFGSGTQLSVL.

The chain employs TRBV7-3 and TRBJ2-2; TRBD1 matches 9 bases. V shed 8 bases and J 4 bases; nucleotides not matched to a gene: 5. CDR1 SGHTA and CDR2 FQGTGA come from the germline V gene. This CDR3 is 14 amino acids long. CDR3 loop: CASGRQGGTGELFF. The CDR3 bases are TGTGCCAGCGGAAGACAGGGGGGCACCGGGGAGCTGTTTTTT.

The chain links TRBV18 to TRBJ1-2; 8 bases are a match to TRBD1. V trimming: 3 bases; J trimming: 6 bases; junction bases outside the gene matches: 3. Germline values: CDR1 KGHSH, CDR2 LQKENI. CDR3 length equals 13 residues. In DNA form, the CDR3 reads TGTGCCAGCTCACCGGGACAGGAAAATGGCTACACCTTC. As protein: CASSPGQENGYTF.

The rearrangement uses TRBV7-9 and TRBJ1-2; 9 nucleotides align to TRBD1. Germline values: CDR1 SEHNR, CDR2 FQNEAQ (reference sequence). The CDR3 is 14 residues long. Trimming cost V 5 bases and J 6 bases; bases outside gene matches: 7. CDR3 sequence (DNA): TGTGCCAGCAGCCAAACAGGGGGCAGTAATGGCTACACCTTC. Amino acids: CASSQTGGSNGYTF.

The CDR3 loop is CASSQRLASNYEQYF. For the CDR3, the DNA is TGTGCCAGCTCTCAGAGACTAGCGAGTAACTACGAGCAGTACTTC. This chain links TRBV18 with TRBJ2-7, with 8 positions matching TRBD2. This CDR3 contains 15 residues. CDR1 and CDR2 (germline): KGHSH, LQKENI. Trimming at V came to 6 bases and at J to 3 bases, leaving 10 bases not matched to a gene.

This clone was detected a few times. The V and J genes are TRBV7-2 and TRBJ2-7; a weak D match, TRBD2 (6 bases). From germline, CDR1 is SGHTA and CDR2 FQGNSA. Trimming removed 5 bases from V and 0 bases from J, with 17 bases in between. CDR3 length: 16 amino acids. The CDR3 sequence is CASSPLFGTSSYEQYF. CDR3 coding DNA: TGTGCCAGCAGCCCCCTTTTCGGGACTTCCTCCTACGAGCAGTACTTC.

This clone was counted a few times. The chain employs TRBV14 and TRBJ1-1; no clear D. The CDR3 totals 16 residues. Germline CDR1 SGHDN, CDR2 FVKESK. V was clipped by 0 bases and J by 3 bases, with 14 bases between them. CDR3 nucleotide sequence: TGTGCCAGCAGCCAAGAATTTTCCAGGAGGGACACTGAAGCTTTCTTT. It encodes CASSQEFSRRDTEAFF. The variable domain in full, with the rest retrieved from reference TRBV14 and TRBJ1-1, is EAGVTQFPSHSVIEKGQTVTLRCDPISGHDNLYWYRRVMGKEIKFLLHFVKESKQDESGMPNNRFLAERTGGTYSTLKVQPAELEDSGVYFCASSQEFSRRDTEAFFGQGTRLTVV.

This clone was picked up a small number of times. The chain links TRBV10-3 to TRBJ2-5; TRBD1 matches at 9 bases. V was pared by 6 bases and J by 3 bases, with 8 bases of the junction left unmatched. The CDR3 totals 15 residues. The germline V gene has CDR1 ENHRY and CDR2 SYGVKD. CDR3 protein: CAIRSGTGSKETQYF. In nucleotides, the CDR3 is TGTGCCATCAGATCCGGGACAGGGAGCAAAGAGACCCAGTACTTC.

This clone was counted at least ten times. The chain joins TRBV11-2 to TRBJ2-6; no firm D call. CDR3 length: 14 residues. Deletions cut 1 base from V and 6 bases from J, with 7 bases between. Germline assignment: CDR1 SGHAT and CDR2 FQNNGV. The CDR3 coding sequence is TGTGCCAGCAGCTTAGGCAGGCTGGCCAACGTCCTGACTTTC. Its protein product is CASSLGRLANVLTF.

Only a few counts were recorded for this clone. J is TRBJ2-7 and V is TRBV27; D remains ambiguous. The germline V and J ends were trimmed by 4 bases and 12 bases, with 22 bases remaining between them. There are 14 residues in the CDR3. The germline V gene encodes CDR1 MNHEY and CDR2 SMNVEV (reference sequence). The CDR3 DNA follows: TGTGCCAGCAGTTCCGTGGGCCTGTTAGTGGCTCCGTACTTC. Amino acid sequence: CASSSVGLLVAPYF.

This clone was observed a handful of times. The chain links TRBV5-4 to TRBJ2-5, with TRBD2 as a possible D gene (6 bases). The V gene lost 1 base and the J gene lost 5 bases, with 15 bases spanning the gap. Germline values: CDR1 SGHNT, CDR2 YYREEE (reference sequence). The CDR3 extends over 15 amino acids. This chain's CDR3 is CASSLTGTWEETQYF. The CDR3, as DNA: TGTGCCAGCAGCTTGACCGGGACTTGGGAGGAGACCCAGTACTTC.

This clone was seen only a few times. V is TRBV9 and J is TRBJ2-2, with 8 bases aligning to TRBD1. J gave up 11 bases and V 1 base, and 7 bases lay outside the gene matches. Per germline, CDR1 SGDLS and CDR2 YYNGEE. The CDR3 runs to 14 residues. The CDR3 coding sequence is TGTGCCAGCAGCGTATCAGGGGGCGAAAAAGAGCTGTTTTTT. Residues: CASSVSGGEKELFF.

This clone was counted between two and nine times. The chain couples TRBV14 to TRBJ2-3; D might be TRBD2 (5 bases). This CDR3 comprises 13 residues. Between the trimmed V and J ends, which lost 4 bases and 8 bases, there was a span of 13 bases. Germline lookup yields CDR1 SGHDN and CDR2 FVKESK. DNA for the CDR3: TGTGCCAGCAGCCTCGTATATCGGGGTACGCAGTATTTT. It translates to CASSLVYRGTQYF. The full variable domain, in which reference TRBV14 and TRBJ2-3 provide the parts outside the CDR3, is EAGVTQFPSHSVIEKGQTVTLRCDPISGHDNLYWYRRVMGKEIKFLLHFVKESKQDESGMPNNRFLAERTGGTYSTLKVQPAELEDSGVYFCASSLVYRGTQYFGPGTRLTVL.

This clone occurred many times. The genes are TRBV18 and TRBJ1-2; no clear D. In germline, CDR1 is KGHSH, CDR2 LQKENI. Trimming pared 2 bases from V and 12 bases from J, leaving 13 bases between. The CDR3 has 12 amino acids. The CDR3 is CASSPGEYPHTF. CDR3 nucleotide sequence: TGTGCCAGCTCACCAGGAGAATACCCGCACACCTTC.

A few counts support this clone. The rearrangement joins TRBV4-3 to TRBJ1-2, with 8 bases lining up with TRBD1. The CDR3 is 19 residues long. With 0 bases clipped from V and 1 base from J, the junction kept 13 bases outside the gene matches. Germline values: CDR1 LGHNA, CDR2 YSLEER. The CDR3 DNA reads TGCGCCAGCAGCCAAGATCTGAGCCAGGGGGCACCCTATAACTATGGCTACACCTTC. It translates to CASSQDLSQGAPYNYGYTF.

This clone was seen only a few times. Relative to the germline gene, one junction end is altered; a read error may explain this. The chain carries TRBV19 and TRBJ2-7; D might be TRBD2 (6 bases). The CDR3 is 16 amino acids. The germline V gene encodes CDR1 LNHDA and CDR2 SQIVND (reference sequence). CDR3 residues: CASSRLSGVSSYEQYF. The CDR3, as DNA: TGTGCCAGCAGTAGGTTATCGGGAGTCAGCTCCTACGAGCAGTACTTC.

This clone turned up a few times. The chain uses TRBV7-2 and TRBJ2-3; 7 bases are shared with TRBD2. The CDR3 contains 14 residues. CDR1 is SGHTA and CDR2 is FQGNSA in the germline V gene. After removal of 0 bases from V and 8 bases from J, the junction contained 5 bases not matched to a gene. The CDR3 DNA is TGTGCCAGCAGCTTAGCGGGGTCGGGGGGTACGCAGTATTTT. Translated: CASSLAGSGGTQYF.

The table lists this clone with many counts. The chain links TRBV10-3 to TRBJ2-3; 8 bases agree with TRBD1. The CDR3 covers 15 residues. The germline V gene has CDR1 ENHRY and CDR2 SYGVKD. The V and J ends lost 4 bases and 5 bases, in that order; junction bases with no gene match: 8. The CDR3 DNA reads TGTGCCATCAGTGGGCCGGACAGGGAGAGAGATACGCAGTATTTT. It codes for CAISGPDRERDTQYF.

The rearrangement links TRBV7-9 to TRBJ1-1, with D unresolved. This CDR3 contains 14 residues. Per germline, CDR1 SEHNR and CDR2 FQNEAQ (reference sequence). The V and J ends lost 5 bases and 7 bases respectively, with 17 bases between them. The CDR3 loop reads CASSESKVGSEAFF. The CDR3 DNA reads TGTGCCAGCAGCGAATCTAAGGTTGGGAGTGAAGCTTTCTTT.